Listed here are 24 T cell receptor beta chains from one sample, sequenced in a study of cytomegalovirus exposure and HLA in healthy donors. Researchers ran the PCR with 60 Vbeta and 13 Jbeta primers. Libraries were prepared by immunoSEQ multiplex PCR; TCRdb keeps only in-frame clonotypes and omits some of them. The sample records about 130,000 clones, 60% to 85% being singletons. Sequenced input: PBMCs. The receptors were gathered from a woman in her thirties or forties in good health and CMV-seronegative.

V gene TRBV5-4 combines with J gene TRBJ2-7; unclear D gene. Trimming took off 4 bases at V and 0 bases at J, with 11 bases between the two ends. The CDR3 is 14 residues long. Germline V gene sequence: CDR1 SGHNT, CDR2 YYREEE (reference sequence). DNA for the CDR3: TGTGCCAGCAGCGCTGGAGAAGCCTCCTACGAGCAGTACTTC. Translated, it gives CASSAGEASYEQYF.

The V call is TRBV19, the J call TRBJ1-2; D is perhaps TRBD1 (5 bases). This CDR3 is 12 amino acids long. V was trimmed by 2 bases and J by 4 bases, leaving 5 bases between them. Per germline, CDR1 LNHDA and CDR2 SQIVND (reference sequence). The CDR3 is CASSITGYGYTF. DNA of the CDR3: TGTGCCAGTAGTATAACAGGCTATGGCTACACCTTC.

This clone appeared a single time. V and J are TRBV28 and TRBJ2-7; 8 nucleotides agree with TRBD1. The junction had 15 bases not matched to a gene; V was cut back by 4 bases and J by 1 base. Germline CDR1 reads MDHEN; CDR2 reads SYDVKM. This CDR3 region has 18 residues. The CDR3 reads CASSSTGTGLIGSYEQYF. In DNA, the CDR3 is TGTGCCAGCAGTTCCACCGGGACAGGCTTGATCGGGTCCTACGAGCAGTACTTC.

The chain carries TRBV25-1 and TRBJ2-1; 10 bases map to TRBD2. V was clipped by 6 bases and J by 10 bases; unmatched bases: 12. This CDR3 region has 15 residues. The V gene's germline CDR1 is MGHDK and CDR2 SYGVNS. In DNA form, the CDR3 reads TGTGCCAGCAGCCCCAGGGGGCTAGCGGGAGAAGAGCAGTTCTTC. It encodes CASSPRGLAGEEQFF.

The chain links TRBV19 to TRBJ1-1; tentative D call: TRBD1 (5 bases). This CDR3 spans 16 amino acids. The germline gives CDR1 LNHDA, CDR2 SQIVND (reference sequence). The V end lost 4 bases, the J end lost 1 base, and 16 bases lay between the germline ends. CDR3 nucleotides: TGTGCCAGTAGTAGAAGGGGCAACATGGGGAACACTGAAGCTTTCTTT. Protein sequence: CASSRRGNMGNTEAFF.

V gene TRBV28 combines with J gene TRBJ1-3; TRBD1 is a possible D gene (5 bases). Trimming took off 8 bases at V and 5 bases at J, with 13 bases between the two ends. Germline values: CDR1 MDHEN, CDR2 SYDVKM. This CDR3 comprises 13 residues. CDR3 DNA: TGTGCCAGCCATACGCAGGGCCGAAACACCATATATTTT. Its protein product is CASHTQGRNTIYF.

The sample holds a few counts of this clone. The J gene is TRBJ2-7, the V gene TRBV7-8; possible D gene TRBD2, 7 bases. The CDR3 extends over 15 amino acids. Trimming cost V 1 base and J 3 bases, with 13 bases left between them. The germline gives CDR1 SGHVS, CDR2 FQNEAQ. CDR3 region: CASSLGQGRGYEQYF. The CDR3 region has the DNA TGTGCCAGCAGCTTAGGGCAGGGGAGGGGCTACGAGCAGTACTTC.

This chain joins TRBV28 and TRBJ2-5, with 8 bases identical to TRBD1. Germline trimming cut 3 bases from V and 3 bases from J; bases unmatched to any gene: 3. The germline CDR1 and CDR2 sequences are MDHEN and SYDVKM. This CDR3 contains 14 residues. The CDR3 coding sequence is TGTGCCAGCAGTTTCGTACAGGGGGAAGAGACCCAGTACTTC. This encodes CASSFVQGEETQYF.

The chain joins TRBV15 to TRBJ1-4; the D is unclear. Germline CDR1 LNHNV, CDR2 YYDKDF (reference sequence). CDR3 length: 11 amino acids. V lost 3 bases and J 11 bases, leaving 7 bases between the germline ends. The CDR3 here is CATSSINKLFF. CDR3 DNA sequence: TGTGCCACCAGCAGCATCAATAAACTGTTTTTT.

The DNA for the CDR3 is TGTGCCAGCAGACCCGGGCTGGGGGCGGGTGGCTACACCTTC. As protein: CASRPGLGAGGYTF. The chain combines TRBV6-1 with TRBJ1-2; TRBD1 is a possible D gene (6 bases). Per the germline V gene, CDR1 is MNHNS and CDR2 is SASEGT. The CDR3 runs to 14 residues. V was shortened by 6 bases and J by 7 bases, with 18 bases between the two germline ends.

V gene TRBV2 combines with J gene TRBJ1-6; a weak D match, TRBD1 (5 bases). V gave up 3 bases and J gave up 7 bases, with 16 bases separating them. The CDR3 contains 16 residues. Germline CDR1 is SNHLY and CDR2 is FYNNEI. The CDR3 sequence is CASSDGARAQNSPLHF. The CDR3 coding sequence is TGTGCCAGCAGTGATGGCGCCAGGGCTCAGAATTCACCCCTCCACTTT.

This chain links TRBV6-6 with TRBJ2-7, with D perhaps TRBD1 (5 bases). Per the germline V gene, CDR1 is MNHNY and CDR2 is SVGAGI (reference sequence). V was shortened by 7 bases and J by 5 bases, with 12 bases between the two germline ends. The CDR3 covers 12 residues. This chain's CDR3 is CASTGPFDEQYF. CDR3 nucleotide sequence: TGTGCCAGCACAGGGCCGTTCGACGAGCAGTACTTC.

By its share, this clone is large. This rearrangement joins TRBV2 to TRBJ2-7, with 11 positions matching TRBD1. Per germline, CDR1 SNHLY and CDR2 FYNNEI. The CDR3 has 14 amino acids. V lost 8 bases, J lost 7 bases, and 10 bases stayed unmatched. CDR3 sequence reads: CASGIGQGASEQYF. CDR3 nucleotides: TGTGCCAGCGGAATTGGACAGGGGGCGTCTGAGCAGTACTTC.

The rearrangement uses TRBV15 and TRBJ2-4; 12 nucleotides agree with TRBD2. The germline gives CDR1 LNHNV, CDR2 YYDKDF (reference sequence). CDR3 length equals 17 residues. V was clipped by 1 base and J by 8 bases; unmatched bases: 9. The CDR3 loop is CATSRGASGRAGDIQYF. The DNA of the CDR3 is TGTGCCACCAGCAGAGGGGCTAGCGGGAGGGCCGGAGACATTCAGTACTTC.

This chain joins TRBV5-4 and TRBJ2-7; 8 nucleotides line up with TRBD1. The CDR3 consists of 14 residues. J lost 4 bases, V lost 8 bases, and 11 bases had no gene match. Germline V gives CDR1 SGHNT, CDR2 YYREEE (reference sequence). The chain's CDR3 is CASSKQGAAYEQYF. The CDR3 DNA is TGTGCCAGTAGCAAGCAGGGGGCGGCATACGAGCAGTACTTC.

J is TRBJ1-2 and V is TRBV28; D is uncertain. The CDR3 extends over 12 amino acids. With 8 bases removed from V and 4 bases from J, the gap between germline ends came to 11 bases. The germline V gene has CDR1 MDHEN and CDR2 SYDVKM. The CDR3 coding sequence is TGTGCCAGCGAAGGGAGAGGCTATGGCTACACCTTC. Translation gives CASEGRGYGYTF.

The CDR3 protein is CASSNIDSGNTIYF. CDR3 nucleotide sequence: TGTGCCAGCAGTAACATTGACTCTGGAAACACCATATATTTT. The V and J genes are TRBV28 and TRBJ1-3; D is undetermined. Trimming removed 5 bases at V and 0 bases at J, with 8 bases between. This CDR3 has 14 amino acids. Per germline, CDR1 MDHEN and CDR2 SYDVKM. Variable domain in full (rest from reference TRBV28 and TRBJ1-3): DVKVTQSSRYLVKRTGEKVFLECVQDMDHENMFWYRQDPGLGLRLIYFSYDVKMKEKGDIPEGYSVSREKKERFSLILESASTNQTSMYLCASSNIDSGNTIYFGEGSWLTVV.

In this sample, this clone turned up a few times. The chain has TRBV19 and TRBJ2-3; the D gene is possibly TRBD1 (6 bases). V was pared by 6 bases and J by 4 bases, with 11 bases between. The CDR3 spans 13 residues. Germline V gene lookup returns CDR1 LNHDA and CDR2 SQIVND (reference sequence). The DNA of the CDR3 is TGTGCCAGTAGCATACAGGGCGCAGATACGCAGTATTTT. Amino acid sequence: CASSIQGADTQYF.

The rearrangement uses TRBV6-5 and TRBJ1-2; TRBD1 agrees at 8 bases. Trimming at V came to 5 bases and at J to 5 bases, leaving 7 bases not matched to a gene. The CDR3 has 14 amino acids. Germline CDR1 reads MNHEY; CDR2 reads SVGAGI. CDR3: CASSEGTGKYGYTF. The CDR3 region has the DNA TGTGCCAGCAGTGAGGGGACAGGAAAATATGGCTACACCTTC.

The V call is TRBV7-3, the J call TRBJ1-6; possibly TRBD1 for D (6 bases). CDR1 and CDR2 from the germline V gene are SGHTA and FQGTGA. The CDR3 runs to 13 residues. Trimming shortened V by 6 bases and J by 10 bases, and 13 bases separated the two germline ends. In DNA form, the CDR3 reads TGTGCCAGCAGTCCGCAGGGGTACTCACCCCTCCACTTT. This translates into CASSPQGYSPLHF.

This clone appeared a few times. The chain couples TRBV28 to TRBJ2-7, with 7 bases aligning to TRBD2. From germline, CDR1 is MDHEN and CDR2 SYDVKM. There are 14 residues in the CDR3. V lost 3 bases and J lost 7; bases outside the gene matches: 9. The CDR3 protein is CASSFGYGEGEQYF. CDR3 nucleotide sequence: TGTGCCAGCAGTTTTGGGTACGGGGAGGGGGAGCAGTACTTC.

J is TRBJ1-1 and V is TRBV28; 7 bases are a match to TRBD1. The CDR3 sequence is 13 residues long. V shed 6 bases and J 7 bases; nucleotides not matched to a gene: 8. CDR1 and CDR2 (germline): MDHEN, SYDVKM. The CDR3, as DNA: TGTGCCAGCAGAGGGGTTCCAGGGGGTGAAGCTTTCTTT. The encoded protein is CASRGVPGGEAFF.

V is TRBV30 and J is TRBJ2-1; weak D call: TRBD2 (5 bases). The length of the CDR3 is 14 residues. Germline CDR1 and CDR2: GTSNPN and SVGIG (reference sequence). The ends were cut back, 4 bases at V and 6 bases at J, with 16 bases in the middle. In DNA form, the CDR3 reads TGTGCCTGGACGCGGCTGGGAGCAGGCAATGAGCAGTTCTTC. Protein sequence: CAWTRLGAGNEQFF.

The sample holds one count of this clone. This chain uses TRBV6-1 with TRBJ1-2; D is perhaps TRBD1 (5 bases). Germline V gene data show CDR1 as MNHNS and CDR2 as SASEGT. Between the trimmed V and J ends, which lost 2 bases and 8 bases, there was a span of 12 bases. The CDR3 spans 13 residues. CDR3 DNA sequence: TGTGCCAGCAGTGAATTGGGGGGGAGGGGCTACACCTTC. It codes for CASSELGGRGYTF.